Below are 25 T cell receptor beta chains sequenced from a single sample in a study of blood T cell repertoires in COVID-19. Sequencing was performed with immunoSEQ multiplex PCR; in TCRdb, only in-frame clones are kept and a portion is missing. The data hold 200,000 to 300,000 clones, with about nine tenths observed a single time. The sample comprised PBMCs or T cells enriched from blood (not recorded which). These receptors were taken from a woman in her thirties or forties with acute COVID-19.

V usage is TRBV6-5 and J usage is TRBJ1-1, with 7 nucleotides matching TRBD1. The CDR3 length is 14 residues. V shed 4 bases and J 1 base; nucleotides not matched to a gene: 3. Germline V gene lookup returns CDR1 MNHEY and CDR2 SVGAGI. In DNA, the CDR3 is TGTGCCAGCAGTTCGCGGACAGGGAACACTGAAGCTTTCTTT. Translating it yields CASSSRTGNTEAFF.

The CDR3 loop reads CASSPASGFSYEQYF. The CDR3 DNA is TGCGCCAGCAGCCCCGCTAGCGGGTTTTCCTACGAGCAGTACTTC. The V and J genes are TRBV5-1 and TRBJ2-7, with 8 bases identical to TRBD2. CDR3 size: 15 residues. V lost 4 bases, J lost 1 base, and 7 bases stayed unmatched. CDR1 SGHRS and CDR2 YFSETQ come from the germline V gene.

This chain uses TRBV15 with TRBJ2-2; 8 nucleotides match TRBD2. The ends lost 5 bases at V and 2 bases at J; junction bases unmatched: 7. In germline, CDR1 is LNHNV, CDR2 YYDKDF (reference sequence). The CDR3 has 16 amino acids. The CDR3 is CATSGRRTSNTGELFF. The CDR3 coding sequence is TGTGCCACCAGCGGAAGGCGGACTAGCAACACCGGGGAGCTGTTTTTT.

DNA of the CDR3: TGTGCCAGCAGTGAACACTGGGGCTCTACGCAGTATTTT. It translates to CASSEHWGSTQYF. The chain joins TRBV6-1 to TRBJ2-3, with TRBD1 as a possible D gene (5 bases). The CDR3 has 13 residues. V dropped 2 bases and J dropped 8 bases, with 11 bases sitting between them. The germline V gene encodes CDR1 MNHNS and CDR2 SASEGT.

The gene calls are TRBV3-1 (or the pseudogene TRBV3-2) and TRBJ1-3; D perhaps matches TRBD1 (5 bases). The CDR3 sequence is 14 residues long. V lost 1 base, J lost 8 bases, and 12 bases lay in between. Per germline, CDR1 LGHDT and CDR2 YNNKEL (reference sequence). The CDR3 reads CASSQVTKQDTIYF. In nucleotides, the CDR3 is TGTGCCAGCAGCCAAGTGACAAAACAGGACACCATATATTTT.

V gene TRBV4-1 combines with J gene TRBJ1-1; maybe TRBD1 (6 bases). V was cut by 3 bases and J by 1 base, with 12 bases left in between. Germline CDR1 MGHRA, CDR2 YSYEKL. The CDR3 loop spans 15 amino acids. The CDR3 is CASSQDLQGNTEAFF. The CDR3 nucleotides read TGCGCCAGCAGCCAGGACTTACAGGGGAACACTGAAGCTTTCTTT.

This chain joins TRBV21-1 and TRBJ1-6. TRBV21-1 is deemed a pseudogene. This CDR3 has 17 residues. CDR3 bases: TGTGCCAGCAACTGGCGGTTGAACCCGTCGGATAATTCACCCCTCCACTTT. As protein: CASNWRLNPSDNSPLHF.

The V gene is TRBV5-5, the J gene TRBJ1-6, with D uncertain. Germline CDR1 is SGHKS and CDR2 is YYEKEE (reference sequence). The V end lost 4 bases, the J end lost 8 bases, and 16 bases lay between the germline ends. The CDR3 consists of 15 residues. As DNA, the CDR3 is TGTGCCAGCAGCCCAACGGCACTCGGGGATTCACCCCTCCACTTT. Translating gives CASSPTALGDSPLHF.

This chain links TRBV5-3 with TRBJ2-2; 9 bases match TRBD1. TRBV5-3 is marked as an open reading frame, function uncertain. J was trimmed by 0 bases and V by 4 bases; bases with no gene match: 7. CDR3 length: 17 amino acids. DNA of the CDR3: TGTGCCAGAAGCCGTCCCGGGACAGGGACGAACACCGGGGAGCTGTTTTTT. As protein: CARSRPGTGTNTGELFF.

This clone was detected once. This sequence joins TRBV7-2 and TRBJ2-2, with TRBD1 as a possible D gene (5 bases). V was pared by 1 base and J by 2 bases, with 8 bases between. The CDR3 consists of 15 residues. CDR1 SGHTA and CDR2 FQGNSA come from the germline V gene. The CDR3 nucleotides read TGTGCCAGCAGCTTAGGGGGCGTCAACACCGGGGAGCTGTTTTTT. This gives the protein CASSLGGVNTGELFF.

The genes are TRBV11-3 and TRBJ1-2; a weak D match, TRBD1 (5 bases). The germline gives CDR1 SGHNT, CDR2 YENEEA. Trimming shortened V by 1 base and J by 4 bases, and 7 bases separated the two germline ends. The CDR3 spans 13 residues. CDR3 coding DNA: TGTGCCAGCAGCTTAGGACAGCTCTATGGCTACACCTTC. This encodes CASSLGQLYGYTF.

The chain has TRBV18 and TRBJ1-2; the D is unclear. The CDR3 is made up of 12 amino acids. V was cut by 7 bases and J by 0 bases, with 6 bases left in between. Germline CDR1 is KGHSH and CDR2 is LQKENI. CDR3 nucleotides: TGTGCCAGCTACGGGGCTAACTATGGCTACACCTTC. As protein: CASYGANYGYTF.

The CDR3 DNA follows: TGCGCCAGCAGCTTGGATCTAGCGGGAGTCGAGACCCAGTACTTC. It specifies CASSLDLAGVETQYF. The genes are TRBV5-1 and TRBJ2-5; 10 bases map to TRBD2. The V and J ends lost 0 bases and 5 bases, in that order; junction bases with no gene match: 4. From germline, CDR1 is SGHRS and CDR2 YFSETQ. CDR3 length equals 15 residues.

This clone was counted a single time. The chain links TRBV9 to TRBJ2-1; 13 bases agree with TRBD2. Germline CDR1 SGDLS, CDR2 YYNGEE. This CDR3 region has 16 residues. Germline trimming cut 3 bases from V and 7 bases from J; bases unmatched to any gene: 7. The chain's CDR3 is CASSAGTSGMLNEQFF. In DNA form, the CDR3 reads TGTGCCAGCAGCGCAGGGACTAGCGGGATGCTGAATGAGCAGTTCTTC.

The chain's CDR3 is CASSPPRESYEQYF. In DNA, the CDR3 is TGTGCCAGCAGCCCCCCCCGGGAGAGCTACGAGCAGTACTTC. The chain links TRBV28 to TRBJ2-7; D possibly corresponds to TRBD2 (6 bases). Trimming shortened V by 6 bases and J by 3 bases, and 15 bases separated the two germline ends. Germline V CDR1 and CDR2: MDHEN, SYDVKM. The CDR3 is 14 amino acids. Full variable domain (rest looked up from reference TRBV28 and TRBJ2-7): DVKVTQSSRYLVKRTGEKVFLECVQDMDHENMFWYRQDPGLGLRLIYFSYDVKMKEKGDIPEGYSVSREKKERFSLILESASTNQTSMYLCASSPPRESYEQYFGPGTRLTVT.

This clone has only one observation. The gene calls are TRBV7-2 and TRBJ2-3, with D tentatively TRBD2 (5 bases). The V gene lost 5 bases and the J gene lost 3 bases, with 9 bases spanning the gap. This CDR3 region has 13 residues. The V gene's germline CDR1 is SGHTA and CDR2 FQGNSA. Here the CDR3 reads CASSAGLTDTQYF. The DNA for the CDR3 is TGTGCCAGCAGCGCCGGACTTACAGATACGCAGTATTTT.

This chain uses TRBV15 with TRBJ1-1, with D hard to call. Germline V gives CDR1 LNHNV, CDR2 YYDKDF (reference sequence). The CDR3 length is 14 residues. The V gene lost 6 bases and the J gene lost 0 bases, with 11 bases spanning the gap. CDR3 DNA: TGTGCCACCAGTACGAACGGTATGAACACTGAAGCTTTCTTT. It specifies CATSTNGMNTEAFF.

This clone has a single count. The chain recombines TRBV9 with TRBJ1-1, with D uncertain. V lost 4 bases and J lost 3, with 16 bases in between. Germline V CDR1 and CDR2: SGDLS, YYNGEE. The CDR3 length is 15 residues. This chain's CDR3 is CASSPGGSLDTEAFF. CDR3 coding DNA: TGTGCCAGCAGCCCCGGCGGGTCCCTGGACACTGAAGCTTTCTTT.

This chain links TRBV7-3 with TRBJ1-4; D gene uncertain. In germline, CDR1 is SGHTA, CDR2 FQGTGA. V was shortened by 0 bases and J by 3 bases, with 8 bases between the two germline ends. This CDR3 spans 15 amino acids. The CDR3 spells CASSLTGQPNEKLFF. In nucleotides, the CDR3 is TGTGCCAGCAGCTTAACTGGGCAGCCTAATGAAAAACTGTTTTTT.

The rearrangement uses TRBV19 and TRBJ2-7; 9 bases align to TRBD2. This CDR3 is built from 15 residues. CDR1 is LNHDA, CDR2 SQIVND, per germline (reference sequence). Unmatched junction bases numbered 7, after V lost 7 bases and J lost 0 bases. The CDR3 here is CASTTAGGGSYEQYF. The CDR3 DNA sequence: TGTGCCAGTACGACAGCGGGAGGAGGCTCCTACGAGCAGTACTTC.

The CDR3 reads CASSPLSGSNTEAFF. The CDR3 region has the DNA TGTGCCAGCTCACCACTCAGCGGATCGAACACTGAAGCTTTCTTT. The chain is built from TRBV18 and TRBJ1-1; no clear D. The CDR3 consists of 15 residues. Trimming removed 1 base at V and 1 base at J, with 10 bases between. In germline, CDR1 is KGHSH, CDR2 LQKENI. The entire variable domain, with the rest obtained from reference TRBV18 and TRBJ1-1, is as follows: NAGVMQNPRHLVRRRGQEARLRCSPMKGHSHVYWYRQLPEEGLKFMVYLQKENIIDESGMPKERFSAEFPKEGPSILRIQQVVRGDSAAYFCASSPLSGSNTEAFFGQGTRLTVV.

The chain recombines TRBV5-4 with TRBJ2-3; TRBD1 is a possible D gene (6 bases). Germline V gene lookup returns CDR1 SGHNT and CDR2 YYREEE (reference sequence). CDR3 length: 15 amino acids. The V and J ends lost 4 bases and 2 bases respectively, with 14 bases between them. This chain's CDR3 is CASSPRTAHTDTQYF. In nucleotides, the CDR3 is TGTGCCAGCAGCCCTAGGACAGCCCACACAGATACGCAGTATTTT. The full variable domain, its missing parts supplied by reference TRBV5-4 and TRBJ2-3, is ETGVTQSPTHLIKTRGQQVTLRCSSQSGHNTVSWYQQALGQGPQFIFQYYREEENGRGNFPPRFSGLQFPNYSSELNVNALELDDSALYLCASSPRTAHTDTQYFGPGTRLTVL.

This clone was found once. The chain has TRBV4-2 and TRBJ1-5; the match to TRBD1 covers 8 bases. The CDR3 is made up of 15 amino acids. Trimming took 0 bases from V and 2 from J; bases not matched to a gene: 0. Germline V CDR1 and CDR2: LGHNA, YNFKEQ. In nucleotides, the CDR3 is TGTGCCAGCAGCCAAGAGACAGGGGGCAATCAGCCCCAGCATTTT. Translated, it gives CASSQETGGNQPQHF.

The DNA for the CDR3 is TGTGCCATCAGTGAGCGGCAGGGTAATAATTACGACTACGAGCAGTACTTC. Its translation: CAISERQGNNYDYEQYF. The chain is built from TRBV10-3 and TRBJ2-7; tentatively, D is TRBD1 (5 bases). V shed 2 bases and J shed 3 bases, with 20 bases lying between them. The germline V gene encodes CDR1 ENHRY and CDR2 SYGVKD. The CDR3 sequence is 17 residues long.

CDR3 coding DNA: TGTGCCAGCAGCTCCGAGGGGGCGCGAGGCTACACCTTC. Translated: CASSSEGARGYTF. V usage is TRBV7-2 and J usage is TRBJ1-2, with 7 bases matching TRBD1. Trimming took 4 bases from V and 8 from J; bases not matched to a gene: 7. From germline, CDR1 is SGHTA and CDR2 FQGNSA. This CDR3 is built from 13 residues.